One sample yielded the 27 T cell receptor beta chains listed below, sequenced in a study of CD8+CD57+ T cells in acquired aplastic anemia. CDR3 and TCR beta VDJ profiling relied on a genomic DNA template. TCRdb independently ran MiXCR on the reads; one entry per CDR3 protein. The data hold about 190,000 distinct CDR3 sequences, with around half observed a single time. The specimen sequenced was sorted CD4+, CD8+, or CD8+CD57+ T cells (not recorded which) from PBMCs. Source of these receptors: a human donor in good health, serving as a control.

The chain employs TRBV15 and TRBJ2-5; D possibly uses TRBD1 or TRBD2 (6 bases each). Trimming shortened V by 5 bases and J by 0 bases, and 16 bases separated the two germline ends. Germline CDR1 reads LNHNV; CDR2 reads YYDKDF (reference sequence). CDR3 size: 16 residues. The CDR3 nucleotides are TGTGCCACCAGCTCGAAAGGGGGGACCCACCAAGAGACCCAGTACTTC. It encodes CATSSKGGTHQETQYF. The full variable domain, with the rest looked up from reference TRBV15 and TRBJ2-5, is DAMVIQNPRYQVTQFGKPVTLSCSQTLNHNVMYWYQQKSSQAPKLLFHYYDKDFNNEADTPDNFQSRRPNTSFCFLDIRSPGLGDTAMYLCATSSKGGTHQETQYFGPGTRLLVL.

The chain uses TRBV20-1 and TRBJ2-7; D is unresolved. The CDR3 totals 13 residues. In germline, CDR1 is DFQATT, CDR2 SNEGSKA (reference sequence). With 0 bases removed from V and 2 bases from J, the gap between germline ends came to 8 bases. This CDR3 is CSARDWLAYEQYF. The CDR3 DNA reads as TGCAGTGCTAGAGACTGGCTAGCCTACGAGCAGTACTTC.

The table lists this clonotype with many counts. V usage is TRBV28 and J usage is TRBJ1-1, with 7 bases matching TRBD1. The V segment lost 3 bases and the J segment 4 bases; nucleotides outside the gene matches: 5. Germline values: CDR1 MDHEN, CDR2 SYDVKM. This CDR3 has 14 residues. The CDR3 loop reads CASSFRGLSTEAFF. DNA for the CDR3: TGTGCCAGCAGTTTTAGGGGGCTCAGCACTGAAGCTTTCTTT.

V usage is TRBV20-1 and J usage is TRBJ2-1; 12 nucleotides align to TRBD2. Unmatched junction bases numbered 9, after V lost 5 bases and J lost 10 bases. From germline, CDR1 is DFQATT and CDR2 SNEGSKA (reference sequence). This CDR3 region has 14 residues. The CDR3 DNA is TGCAGTGCTCCGGGGGCTAGCGGGGGGGTGGAGCAGTTCTTC. Translated, it gives CSAPGASGGVEQFF.

This chain joins TRBV7-6 and TRBJ2-6, with 12 bases that match TRBD2. The junction had 2 bases not matched to a gene; V was cut back by 7 bases and J by 4 bases. This CDR3 has 15 residues. In germline, CDR1 is SGHVS, CDR2 FNYEAQ. The CDR3 loop is CASTGTSGGANVLTF. The CDR3 DNA reads TGTGCCAGCACCGGGACTAGCGGGGGGGCCAACGTCCTGACTTTC.

The chain combines TRBV7-9 with TRBJ2-3; 9 bases align to TRBD1. Germline CDR1 SEHNR, CDR2 FQNEAQ (reference sequence). This CDR3 is built from 18 residues. After removal of 5 bases from V and 0 bases from J, the junction contained 12 bases not matched to a gene. The CDR3 DNA reads as TGTGCCAGCAGCAAAAGCTCCGGTGGGACAGGGAGCACAGATACGCAGTATTTT. Protein product: CASSKSSGGTGSTDTQYF.

The sample holds many counts of this clonotype. J is TRBJ2-2 and V is TRBV5-8; tentatively, D is TRBD1 (6 bases). Trimming took 6 bases from V and 2 from J, leaving 11 bases between them. CDR1 and CDR2 (germline): SGHTS, YDEGEE. This CDR3 region has 14 residues. In DNA, the CDR3 is TGTGCCAGCAAGCAGGGACAAAACACCGGGGAGCTGTTTTTT. Translated: CASKQGQNTGELFF.

The V gene is TRBV12-3 or TRBV12-4, the J gene TRBJ2-7; 8 positions match TRBD1. J was trimmed by 5 bases and V by 3 bases; bases with no gene match: 9. The CDR3 contains 15 residues. CDR3 loop: CASSFSGTGAHEQYF. Written as DNA, the CDR3 is TGTGCCAGCAGTTTCAGTGGGACAGGAGCCCACGAGCAGTACTTC.

J is TRBJ1-1 and V is TRBV7-2; TRBD1 is a possible D gene (6 bases). The germline V gene encodes CDR1 SGHTA and CDR2 FQGNSA. This CDR3 contains 11 residues. Trimming took off 5 bases at V and 8 bases at J, with 9 bases between the two ends. The CDR3 nucleotides read TGTGCCAGCAGCCACAGGGAAGAAGCTTTCTTT. This translates into CASSHREEAFF.

In its sample, this clonotype was seen once. V is TRBV12-3 or TRBV12-4 and J is TRBJ2-5; 11 positions agree with TRBD2. V shed 6 bases, J shed 5 bases, and the junction held 8 bases outside the gene matches. The length of the CDR3 is 15 residues. The DNA of the CDR3 is TGTGCCAGCAGAATTAGCGGGGGGGCGCGGGAGACCCAGTACTTC. This sequence encodes CASRISGGARETQYF.

This clonotype was observed at least ten times. This may be a read error: a much more frequent sequence differs by one nucleotide. J is TRBJ1-1 and V is TRBV2; D ambiguous. Trimming removed 6 bases at V and 10 bases at J, with 6 bases between. The CDR3 runs to 9 residues. Germline V lookup: CDR1 SNHLY, CDR2 FYNNEI. CDR3 nucleotides: TGTGCCAGCAGCCGTGGAGCTTTCTTT. Its protein product is CASSRGAFF.

The CDR3 loop is CASSLAMQAYNEQFF. CDR3 coding DNA: TGCGCCAGCAGCTTGGCAATGCAGGCCTACAATGAGCAGTTCTTC. J is TRBJ2-1 and V is TRBV5-1; no clear D. Germline V gene sequence: CDR1 SGHRS, CDR2 YFSETQ. Trimming shortened V by 0 bases and J by 2 bases, and 9 bases separated the two germline ends. The CDR3 totals 15 residues.

CDR3 amino acids: CASSVADRGQEAQHF. CDR3 bases: TGTGCCAGCAGCGTAGCAGACAGGGGGCAAGAGGCCCAGCATTTT. The gene calls are TRBV9 and TRBJ1-5; TRBD1 matches at 10 bases. Germline trimming cut 0 bases from V and 11 bases from J; bases unmatched to any gene: 8. The length of the CDR3 is 15 residues. Germline V gene lookup returns CDR1 SGDLS and CDR2 YYNGEE.

V usage is TRBV15 and J usage is TRBJ2-5; D remains unclear. V dropped 3 bases and J dropped 2 bases, with 7 bases sitting between them. The germline V gene has CDR1 LNHNV and CDR2 YYDKDF (reference sequence). The CDR3 sequence is 13 residues long. This CDR3 reads CATSRGSQETQYF. For the CDR3, the DNA is TGTGCCACCAGCAGGGGTAGTCAAGAGACCCAGTACTTC.

A note on this clonotype: The conserved phenylalanine or tryptophan is not found at the CDR3 terminus, so this likely reflects a read error. The CDR3 nucleotides are TGTGCCAGCGGCCAAGAGAGCGGGGGGGGAAATGAGCAGTTCTCC. Translated, it gives CASGQESGGGNEQFS. The chain combines TRBV4-2 with TRBJ2-1, with TRBD2 matching over 10 bases. The germline gives CDR1 LGHNA, CDR2 YNFKEQ. The CDR3 covers 15 residues.

The chain has TRBV29-1 and TRBJ1-4; 7 nucleotides agree with TRBD1. Germline V gives CDR1 SQVTM, CDR2 ANQGSEA. The CDR3 loop spans 15 amino acids. Trimming removed 6 bases from V and 0 bases from J; junction bases left unmatched: 7. DNA for the CDR3: TGCAGCGTGCTGGGACAGAGGGCAACTAATGAAAAACTGTTTTTT. The encoded protein is CSVLGQRATNEKLFF.

This clonotype was seen a handful of times. This may come from a read error, since a much larger clone is one base off. The gene calls are TRBV6-1 and TRBJ1-5, with D possibly matching TRBD1 (5 bases). Germline V gene sequence: CDR1 MNHNS, CDR2 SASEGT. This CDR3 spans 15 amino acids. CDR3 loop: CASSSSGGSSQPQHF. The CDR3 nucleotides are TGTGCCAGCAGTAGCTCGGGGGGGAGCAGTCAGCCCCAGCATTTT.

This clonotype was counted at least ten times. The rearrangement links TRBV7-9 to TRBJ2-2, with 11 bases matching TRBD2. V shed 5 bases, J shed 4 bases, and the junction held 3 bases outside the gene matches. Germline lookup yields CDR1 SEHNR and CDR2 FQNEAQ (reference sequence). The CDR3 sequence is 15 residues long. The CDR3 nucleotides read TGTGCCAGCAGCCCCGGACTAGCGGGCACCGGGGAGCTGTTTTTT. The encoded protein is CASSPGLAGTGELFF.

The sample holds a few counts of this clonotype. The rearrangement links TRBV14 to TRBJ1-1; D ambiguous. Trimming cost V 5 bases and J 1 base, with 8 bases left between them. The CDR3 contains 13 residues. Germline V lookup: CDR1 SGHDN, CDR2 FVKESK. CDR3 DNA: TGTGCCAGCAGCTTCGGACCGAACACTGAAGCTTTCTTT. Amino acids: CASSFGPNTEAFF. Variable domain in full (rest from reference TRBV14 and TRBJ1-1): EAGVTQFPSHSVIEKGQTVTLRCDPISGHDNLYWYRRVMGKEIKFLLHFVKESKQDESGMPNNRFLAERTGGTYSTLKVQPAELEDSGVYFCASSFGPNTEAFFGQGTRLTVV.

With respect to this clonotype: This may be a read error, as it is one base from a much larger clone. The CDR3 DNA follows: TGTGCCAGCAGCTTTGCGGACGGAATCTTGAACACTGAAGCTTTCTTT. This encodes CASSFADGILNTEAFF. This chain joins TRBV4-2 and TRBJ1-1; D uncertain. Germline CDR1 reads LGHNA; CDR2 reads YNFKEQ. The CDR3 has 16 amino acids. Trimming shortened V by 5 bases and J by 0 bases, and 16 bases separated the two germline ends.

This clonotype was recorded many times. The chain employs TRBV13 and TRBJ2-7; D remains ambiguous. Germline V gene lookup returns CDR1 PRHDT and CDR2 FYEKMQ (reference sequence). The germline V and J ends were trimmed by 5 bases and 3 bases, with 8 bases remaining between them. CDR3 length equals 12 residues. The CDR3 DNA is TGTGCCAGCAGCGACGGTGACTACGAGCAGTACTTC. Protein product: CASSDGDYEQYF.

The V call is TRBV19, the J call TRBJ1-5, with D possibly being TRBD1 (5 bases). CDR1 is LNHDA, CDR2 SQIVND, per germline (reference sequence). The CDR3 is 14 amino acids. The chain's CDR3 is CGIQAGPRGQPQHF. The CDR3 coding sequence is TGTGGGATACAGGCCGGGCCTAGGGGTCAGCCCCAGCATTTT.

This clonotype was recorded once. The V and J genes are TRBV4-3 and TRBJ1-2; the D is unclear. Trimming took 0 bases from V and 7 from J, leaving 15 bases between them. Germline V CDR1 and CDR2: LGHNA, YSLEER. The CDR3 runs to 15 residues. The CDR3 sequence is CASSQDSARRGGYTF. The CDR3 DNA follows: TGCGCCAGCAGCCAAGACTCGGCGCGCCGGGGTGGCTACACCTTC.

The table lists this clonotype with many counts. The V call is TRBV9, the J call TRBJ2-6; D is uncertain. V lost 3 bases and J 4 bases, leaving 5 bases between the germline ends. The CDR3 runs to 13 residues. Looked up from germline, CDR1 is SGDLS and CDR2 is YYNGEE. CDR3 residues: CASSETGANVLTF. Written as DNA, the CDR3 is TGTGCCAGCAGCGAAACGGGGGCCAACGTCCTGACTTTC.

This clonotype has more than one count but fewer than ten. The rearrangement joins TRBV20-1 to TRBJ1-1; 7 positions agree with TRBD1. V trimming: 1 base; J trimming: 4 bases; junction bases outside the gene matches: 15. The germline V gene has CDR1 DFQATT and CDR2 SNEGSKA (reference sequence). CDR3 length equals 17 residues. CDR3 DNA: TGCAGTGCTAGAGCCCGTGGGCTGACAGGGTACGGCACTGAAGCTTTCTTT. Residues: CSARARGLTGYGTEAFF.

This clonotype was observed many times. The DNA for the CDR3 is TGCGCCAGCAGCCGGACAGGGAGCACAGATACGCAGTATTTT. Translated, it gives CASSRTGSTDTQYF. V gene TRBV4-3 combines with J gene TRBJ2-3; 8 bases map to TRBD1. Germline loops: CDR1 LGHNA, CDR2 YSLEER. The CDR3 consists of 14 residues. The J segment lost 0 bases and the V segment lost 4 bases, leaving 0 bases of the junction unmatched.

This clonotype was recorded many times. This chain links TRBV12-3 or TRBV12-4 with TRBJ1-5, with D unclear. The CDR3 is made up of 14 amino acids. The ends were cut back, 3 bases at V and 3 bases at J, with 9 bases in the middle. The CDR3 bases are TGTGCCAGCAGTTTGGCCAGCTCCAATCAGCCCCAGCATTTT. It codes for CASSLASSNQPQHF.